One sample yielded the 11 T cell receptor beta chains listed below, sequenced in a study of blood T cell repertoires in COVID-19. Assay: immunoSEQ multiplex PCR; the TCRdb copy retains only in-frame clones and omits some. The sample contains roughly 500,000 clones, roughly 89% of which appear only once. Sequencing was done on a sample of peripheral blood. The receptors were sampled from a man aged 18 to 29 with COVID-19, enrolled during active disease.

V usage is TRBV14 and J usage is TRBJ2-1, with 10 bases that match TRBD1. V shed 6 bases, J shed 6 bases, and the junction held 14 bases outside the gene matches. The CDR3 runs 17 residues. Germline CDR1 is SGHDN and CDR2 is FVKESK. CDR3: CASSSGWTGGLINEQFF. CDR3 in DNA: TGTGCCAGCAGTTCAGGTTGGACAGGGGGTCTCATCAATGAGCAGTTCTTC.

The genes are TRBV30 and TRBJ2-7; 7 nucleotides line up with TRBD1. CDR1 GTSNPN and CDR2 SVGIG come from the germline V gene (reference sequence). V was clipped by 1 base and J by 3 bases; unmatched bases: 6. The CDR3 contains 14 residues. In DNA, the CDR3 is TGTGCCTGGAGTGAGGGGGCCGGATTCTACGAGCAGTACTTC. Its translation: CAWSEGAGFYEQYF.

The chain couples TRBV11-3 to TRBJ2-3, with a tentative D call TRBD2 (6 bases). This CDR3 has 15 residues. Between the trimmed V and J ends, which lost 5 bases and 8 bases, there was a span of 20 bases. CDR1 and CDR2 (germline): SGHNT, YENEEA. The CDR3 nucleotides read TGTGCCAGCAGCAGACTAGTGGGCGAGGGGAGTACGCAGTATTTT. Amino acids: CASSRLVGEGSTQYF.

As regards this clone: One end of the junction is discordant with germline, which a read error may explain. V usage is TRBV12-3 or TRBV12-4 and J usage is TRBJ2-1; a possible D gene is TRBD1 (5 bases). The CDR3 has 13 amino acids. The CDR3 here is CASSPDRYQPTVF. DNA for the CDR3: TGTGCCAGCAGTCCTGACAGATACCAGCCTACGGTCTTC.

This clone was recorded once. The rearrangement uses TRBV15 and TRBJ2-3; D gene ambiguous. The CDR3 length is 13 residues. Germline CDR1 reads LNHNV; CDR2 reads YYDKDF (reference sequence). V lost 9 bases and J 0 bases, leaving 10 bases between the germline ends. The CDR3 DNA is TGTGCCACTGGAGAGACTAGCACAGATACGCAGTATTTT. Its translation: CATGETSTDTQYF.

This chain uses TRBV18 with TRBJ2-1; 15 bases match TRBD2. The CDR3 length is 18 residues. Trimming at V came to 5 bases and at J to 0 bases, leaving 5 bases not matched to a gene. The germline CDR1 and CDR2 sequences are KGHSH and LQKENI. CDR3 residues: CASSTRTSGGASYNEQFF. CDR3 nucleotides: TGTGCCAGCTCAACAAGGACTAGCGGGGGGGCCTCCTACAATGAGCAGTTCTTC.

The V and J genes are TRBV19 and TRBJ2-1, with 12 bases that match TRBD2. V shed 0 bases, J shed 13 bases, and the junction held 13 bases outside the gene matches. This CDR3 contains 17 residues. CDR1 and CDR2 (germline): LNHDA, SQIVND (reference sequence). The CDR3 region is CASSIDSASGGEEGQFF. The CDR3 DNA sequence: TGTGCCAGTAGTATAGATTCGGCTAGCGGGGGGGAAGAAGGACAGTTCTTC.

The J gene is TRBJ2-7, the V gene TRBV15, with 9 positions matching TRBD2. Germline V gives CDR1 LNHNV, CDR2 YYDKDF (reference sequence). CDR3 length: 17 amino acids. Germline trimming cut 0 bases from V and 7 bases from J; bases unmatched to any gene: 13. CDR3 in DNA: TGTGCCACCAGCAGAGATCGCCTCGGCGGGAGGGCCGGGGAGCAGTACTTC. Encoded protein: CATSRDRLGGRAGEQYF.

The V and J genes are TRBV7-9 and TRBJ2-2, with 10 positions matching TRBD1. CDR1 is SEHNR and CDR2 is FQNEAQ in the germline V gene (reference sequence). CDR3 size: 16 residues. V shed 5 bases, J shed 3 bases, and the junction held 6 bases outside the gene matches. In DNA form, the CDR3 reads TGTGCCAGCAGCCCGGACAGGGGGAAATACACCGGGGAGCTGTTTTTT. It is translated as CASSPDRGKYTGELFF.

CDR3 in amino acids: CASSSVYEQYF. In DNA form, the CDR3 reads TGTGCCAGCAGCTCGGTCTACGAGCAGTACTTC. The chain is built from TRBV7-8 and TRBJ2-7; D gene unclear. V was pared by 4 bases and J by 3 bases, with 4 bases between. The germline V gene has CDR1 SGHVS and CDR2 FQNEAQ. This CDR3 has 11 amino acids.

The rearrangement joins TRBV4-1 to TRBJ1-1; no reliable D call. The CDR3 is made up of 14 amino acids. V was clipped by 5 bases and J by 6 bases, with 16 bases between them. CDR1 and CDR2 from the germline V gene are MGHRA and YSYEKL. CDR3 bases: TGCGCCAGCAGCTGGACTCCCCGGGGTCCTGAAGCTTTCTTT. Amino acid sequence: CASSWTPRGPEAFF.